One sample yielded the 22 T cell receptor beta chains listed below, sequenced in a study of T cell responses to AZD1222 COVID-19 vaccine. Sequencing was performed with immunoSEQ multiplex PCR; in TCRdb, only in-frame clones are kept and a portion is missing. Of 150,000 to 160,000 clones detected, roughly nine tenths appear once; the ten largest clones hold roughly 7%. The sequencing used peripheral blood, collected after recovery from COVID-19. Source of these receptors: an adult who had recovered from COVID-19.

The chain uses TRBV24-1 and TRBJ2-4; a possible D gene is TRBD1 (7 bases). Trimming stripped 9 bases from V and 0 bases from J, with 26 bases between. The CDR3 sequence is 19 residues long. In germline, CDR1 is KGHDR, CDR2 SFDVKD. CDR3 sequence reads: CATLSHGGQGGLAKNIQYF. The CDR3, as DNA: TGTGCCACCTTATCCCATGGGGGGCAGGGGGGACTAGCCAAAAACATTCAGTACTTC.

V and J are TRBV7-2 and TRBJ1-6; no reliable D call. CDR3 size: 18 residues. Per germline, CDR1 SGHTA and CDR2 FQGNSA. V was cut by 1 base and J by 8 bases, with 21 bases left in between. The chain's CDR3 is CASSLVNTGLLMDSPLHF. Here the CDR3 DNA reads TGTGCCAGCAGCTTAGTAAATACTGGCTTGCTAATGGATTCACCCCTCCACTTT.

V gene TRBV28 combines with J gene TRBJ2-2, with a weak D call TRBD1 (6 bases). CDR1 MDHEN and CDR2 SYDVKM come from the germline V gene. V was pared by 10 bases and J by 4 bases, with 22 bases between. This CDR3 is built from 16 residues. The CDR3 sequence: CAILSTGQVATGELFF. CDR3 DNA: TGTGCCATCCTCAGCACGGGACAAGTAGCCACCGGGGAGCTGTTTTTT.

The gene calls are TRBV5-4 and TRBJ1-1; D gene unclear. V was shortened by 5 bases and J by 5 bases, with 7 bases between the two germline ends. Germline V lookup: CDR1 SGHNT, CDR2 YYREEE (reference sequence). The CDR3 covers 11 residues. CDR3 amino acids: CASSLGTEAFF. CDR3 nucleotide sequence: TGTGCCAGCAGTCTTGGTACTGAAGCTTTCTTT.

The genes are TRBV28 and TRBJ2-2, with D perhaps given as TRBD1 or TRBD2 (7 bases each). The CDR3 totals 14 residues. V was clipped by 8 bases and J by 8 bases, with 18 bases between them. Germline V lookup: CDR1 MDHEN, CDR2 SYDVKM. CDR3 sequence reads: CASRPPGGEGELFF. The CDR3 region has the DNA TGTGCCAGCCGCCCACCAGGGGGGGAGGGGGAGCTGTTTTTT.

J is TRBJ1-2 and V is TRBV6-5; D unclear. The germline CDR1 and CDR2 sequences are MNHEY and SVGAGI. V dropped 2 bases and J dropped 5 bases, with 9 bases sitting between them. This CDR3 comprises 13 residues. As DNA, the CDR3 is TGTGCCAGCAGTTACGACGGCCCGTATGGCTACACCTTC. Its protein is CASSYDGPYGYTF.

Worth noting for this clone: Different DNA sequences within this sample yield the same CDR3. CDR3 sequence reads: CASSLDRPNTEAFF. DNA of the CDR3: TGCGCCAGCAGCTTGGACAGGCCCAACACTGAAGCTTTCTTT. The V gene is TRBV5-1, the J gene TRBJ1-1; the D gene is possibly TRBD1 (5 bases). The V end was cut by 0 bases, the J end by 2 bases, with 8 bases between. The CDR3 sequence is 14 residues long. Germline CDR1 and CDR2: SGHRS and YFSETQ. Using reference TRBV5-1 and TRBJ1-1 for the parts outside the CDR3, the full variable domain is KAGVTQTPRYLIKTRGQQVTLSCSPISGHRSVSWYQQTPGQGLQFLFEYFSETQRNKGNFPGRFSGRQFSNSRSEMNVSTLELGDSALYLCASSLDRPNTEAFFGQGTRLTVV.

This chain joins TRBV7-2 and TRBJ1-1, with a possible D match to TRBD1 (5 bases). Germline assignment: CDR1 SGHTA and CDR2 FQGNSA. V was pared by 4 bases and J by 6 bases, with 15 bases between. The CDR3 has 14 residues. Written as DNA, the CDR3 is TGTGCCAGCAGCTACGGGACCGTTCCAGCTGAAGCTTTCTTT. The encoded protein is CASSYGTVPAEAFF.

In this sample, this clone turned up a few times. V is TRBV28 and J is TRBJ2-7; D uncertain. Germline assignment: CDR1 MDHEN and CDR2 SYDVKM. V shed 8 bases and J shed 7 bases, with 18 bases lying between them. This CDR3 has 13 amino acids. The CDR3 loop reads CASRRPNGEEQYF. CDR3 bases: TGTGCCAGCCGTAGACCAAACGGAGAGGAGCAGTACTTC. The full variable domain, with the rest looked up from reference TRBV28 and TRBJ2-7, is DVKVTQSSRYLVKRTGEKVFLECVQDMDHENMFWYRQDPGLGLRLIYFSYDVKMKEKGDIPEGYSVSREKKERFSLILESASTNQTSMYLCASRRPNGEEQYFGPGTRLTVT.

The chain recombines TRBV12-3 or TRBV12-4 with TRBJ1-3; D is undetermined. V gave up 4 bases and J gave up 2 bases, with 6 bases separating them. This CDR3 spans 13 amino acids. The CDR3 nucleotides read TGTGCCAGCAGTTCGACTGCTGGAAACACCATATATTTT. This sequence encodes CASSSTAGNTIYF.

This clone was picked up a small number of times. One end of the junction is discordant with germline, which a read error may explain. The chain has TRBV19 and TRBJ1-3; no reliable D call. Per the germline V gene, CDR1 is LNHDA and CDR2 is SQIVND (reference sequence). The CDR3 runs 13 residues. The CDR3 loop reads CASSIGGDAISDF. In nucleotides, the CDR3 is TGTGCCAGTAGTATAGGTGGAGACGCTATCTCGGATTTT.

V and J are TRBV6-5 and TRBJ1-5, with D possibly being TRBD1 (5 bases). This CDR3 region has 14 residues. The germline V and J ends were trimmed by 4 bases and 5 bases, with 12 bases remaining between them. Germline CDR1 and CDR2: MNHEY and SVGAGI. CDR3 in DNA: TGTGCCAGCAGTTCCGGCAGGGATCATCAGCCCCAGCATTTT. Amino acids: CASSSGRDHQPQHF.

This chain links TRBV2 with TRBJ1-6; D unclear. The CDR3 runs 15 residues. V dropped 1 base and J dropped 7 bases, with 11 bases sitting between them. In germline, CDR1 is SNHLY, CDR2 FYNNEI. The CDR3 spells CASSEEGLSNSPLHF. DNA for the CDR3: TGTGCCAGCAGTGAAGAAGGGCTATCAAATTCACCCCTCCACTTT. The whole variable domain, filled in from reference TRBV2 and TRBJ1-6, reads EPEVTQTPSHQVTQMGQEVILRCVPISNHLYFYWYRQILGQKVEFLVSFYNNEISEKSEIFDDQFSVERPDGSNFTLKIRSTKLEDSAMYFCASSEEGLSNSPLHFGNGTRLTVT.

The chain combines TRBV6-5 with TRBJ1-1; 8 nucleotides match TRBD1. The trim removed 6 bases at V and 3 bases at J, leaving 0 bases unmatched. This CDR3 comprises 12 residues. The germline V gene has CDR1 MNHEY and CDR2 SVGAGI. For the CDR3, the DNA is TGTGCCAGCAGACAGGGGGACACTGAAGCTTTCTTT. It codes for CASRQGDTEAFF.

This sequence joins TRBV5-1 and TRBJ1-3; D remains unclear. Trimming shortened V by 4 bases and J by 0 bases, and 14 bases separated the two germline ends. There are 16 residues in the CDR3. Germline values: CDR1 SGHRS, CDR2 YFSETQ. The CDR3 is CASSVTVGGSGNTIYF. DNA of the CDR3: TGCGCCAGCAGCGTTACAGTGGGTGGCTCTGGAAACACCATATATTTT.

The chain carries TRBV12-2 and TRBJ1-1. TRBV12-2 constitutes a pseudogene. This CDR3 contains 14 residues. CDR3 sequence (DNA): TGTGCACTTCACTCGCGAGTAGTGAACACTGAAGCTTTCTTT. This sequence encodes CALHSRVVNTEAFF.

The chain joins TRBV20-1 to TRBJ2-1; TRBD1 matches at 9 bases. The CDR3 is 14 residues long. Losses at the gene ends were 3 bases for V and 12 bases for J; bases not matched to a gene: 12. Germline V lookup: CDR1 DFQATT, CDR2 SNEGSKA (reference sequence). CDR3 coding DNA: TGCAGTGCTAGTATAGTACAGGGGGCCCTCGGGCAGTTCTTC. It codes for CSASIVQGALGQFF.

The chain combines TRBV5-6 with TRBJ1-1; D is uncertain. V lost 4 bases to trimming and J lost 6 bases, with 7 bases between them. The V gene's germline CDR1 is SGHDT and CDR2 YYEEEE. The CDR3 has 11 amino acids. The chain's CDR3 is CASSAGPEAFF. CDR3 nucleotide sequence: TGTGCCAGCAGCGCGGGCCCTGAAGCTTTCTTT.

The CDR3 is CASSLGLAGGGDNEQFF. The CDR3 DNA follows: TGTGCCAGCAGTCTCGGACTAGCGGGAGGAGGGGACAATGAGCAGTTCTTC. V is TRBV2 and J is TRBJ2-1, with 14 bases lining up with TRBD2. The length of the CDR3 is 17 residues. V shed 5 bases, J shed 5 bases, and the junction held 8 bases outside the gene matches. Germline assignment: CDR1 SNHLY and CDR2 FYNNEI. The complete variable domain, with remaining parts taken from reference TRBV2 and TRBJ2-1, reads EPEVTQTPSHQVTQMGQEVILRCVPISNHLYFYWYRQILGQKVEFLVSFYNNEISEKSEIFDDQFSVERPDGSNFTLKIRSTKLEDSAMYFCASSLGLAGGGDNEQFFGPGTRLTVL.

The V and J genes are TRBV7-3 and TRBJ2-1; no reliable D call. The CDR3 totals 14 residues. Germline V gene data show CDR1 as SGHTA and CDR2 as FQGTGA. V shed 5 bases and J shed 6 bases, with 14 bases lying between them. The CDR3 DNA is TGTGCCAGCAGCCATGCTGGAGACCCCAATGAGCAGTTCTTC. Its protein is CASSHAGDPNEQFF.

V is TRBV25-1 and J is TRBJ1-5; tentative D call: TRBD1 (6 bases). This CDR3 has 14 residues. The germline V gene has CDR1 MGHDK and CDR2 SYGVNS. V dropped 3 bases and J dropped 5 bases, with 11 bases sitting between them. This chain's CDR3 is CASSDARGDQPQHF. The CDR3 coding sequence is TGTGCCAGCAGTGATGCCAGGGGTGATCAGCCCCAGCATTTT.

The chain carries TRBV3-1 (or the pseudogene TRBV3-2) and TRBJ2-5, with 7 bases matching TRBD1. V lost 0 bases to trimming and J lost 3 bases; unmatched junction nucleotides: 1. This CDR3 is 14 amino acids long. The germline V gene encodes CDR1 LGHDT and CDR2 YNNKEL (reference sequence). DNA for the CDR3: TGTGCCAGCAGCCAAGAAGGGACAGAAGAGACCCAGTACTTC. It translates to CASSQEGTEETQYF.